The 21 T cell receptor beta chains reported below all come from one sample, sequenced in a study of CD8+ T cells in alopecia areata. As the sequencing template, cDNA was produced by extracting RNA and reverse transcribing it. The protocol was immunoSEQ multiplex PCR, while the TCRdb copy is restricted to in-frame clones and leaves out a portion. The data hold about 290,000 clones, with 58% observed a single time. Treatment of the sample: oral pan-JAK inhibitor, 5-10 mg twice daily. This sample comprised CD4+ T cells sorted from blood, obtained at week 24, from a patient treated with tofacitinib. These TCRs come from a human donor with alopecia areata.

This chain connects TRBV30 to TRBJ1-5; possibly TRBD1 for D (6 bases). The CDR3 has 13 residues. Deletions cut 0 bases from V and 7 bases from J, with 10 bases between. Germline loops: CDR1 GTSNPN, CDR2 SVGIG (reference sequence). The chain's CDR3 is CAWSVDRQQPQHF. CDR3 nucleotide sequence: TGTGCCTGGAGTGTAGACAGGCAACAGCCCCAGCATTTT.

The chain couples TRBV7-2 to TRBJ1-1, with TRBD1 as a possible D gene (6 bases). V was cut by 5 bases and J by 8 bases, with 21 bases left in between. This CDR3 region has 15 residues. The germline V gene encodes CDR1 SGHTA and CDR2 FQGNSA. This CDR3 is CASSPQTGLPREAFF. The CDR3 nucleotides read TGTGCCAGCAGCCCACAGACAGGACTGCCGCGAGAAGCTTTCTTT.

This clone was counted only a few times. The J gene is TRBJ2-2, the V gene TRBV5-1, with 7 bases lining up with TRBD1. The CDR3 runs to 14 residues. V was clipped by 4 bases and J by 6 bases; unmatched bases: 6. Germline V lookup: CDR1 SGHRS, CDR2 YFSETQ. The DNA of the CDR3 is TGCGCCAGCAGCCTTGGACAGGAGGCCGGGGAGCTGTTTTTT. Translated: CASSLGQEAGELFF. Drawing the rest from reference TRBV5-1 and TRBJ2-2, the complete variable domain is KAGVTQTPRYLIKTRGQQVTLSCSPISGHRSVSWYQQTPGQGLQFLFEYFSETQRNKGNFPGRFSGRQFSNSRSEMNVSTLELGDSALYLCASSLGQEAGELFFGEGSRLTVL.

The chain uses TRBV6-4 and TRBJ1-2; 11 nucleotides agree with TRBD1. V dropped 5 bases and J dropped 8; count of bases not matched to a gene: 4. This CDR3 has 13 residues. Germline loops: CDR1 MRHNA, CDR2 SNTAGT. CDR3 sequence (DNA): TGTGCCAGCAGTCTGGACAGGGGGCGAGGCTACACCTTC. This translates into CASSLDRGRGYTF.

The chain carries TRBV4-2 and TRBJ1-6; the match to TRBD1 covers 7 bases. Germline V gives CDR1 LGHNA, CDR2 YNFKEQ. The ends lost 3 bases at V and 11 bases at J; junction bases unmatched: 1. The length of the CDR3 is 12 residues. CDR3 in amino acids: CASSHTGAPLHF. The CDR3 DNA reads as TGTGCCAGCAGCCATACAGGGGCACCCCTCCACTTT.

This chain joins TRBV30 and TRBJ2-1, with 9 bases fitting TRBD2. V lost 2 bases, J lost 5 bases, and 7 bases stayed unmatched. The V gene's germline CDR1 is GTSNPN and CDR2 SVGIG (reference sequence). The CDR3 covers 15 residues. CDR3 in amino acids: CAWSIPSGANNEQFF. The CDR3 region has the DNA TGTGCCTGGAGTATTCCTAGCGGGGCGAACAATGAGCAGTTCTTC.

The chain couples TRBV9 to TRBJ2-1; D is ambiguous. This CDR3 contains 15 residues. From germline, CDR1 is SGDLS and CDR2 YYNGEE. V was shortened by 1 base and J by 1 base, with 9 bases between the two germline ends. CDR3: CASSVYGLSYNEQFF. The DNA for the CDR3 is TGTGCCAGCAGCGTATACGGTTTGTCCTACAATGAGCAGTTCTTC.

The chain is built from TRBV2 and TRBJ1-2; the match to TRBD1 covers 7 bases. The J segment lost 7 bases and the V segment lost 4 bases, leaving 12 bases of the junction unmatched. There are 15 residues in the CDR3. Germline CDR1 reads SNHLY; CDR2 reads FYNNEI. DNA for the CDR3: TGTGCCAGCAGTGCCCTTCCCGGACAGGACTCTGGCTACACCTTC. Translating gives CASSALPGQDSGYTF.

Only a few counts were recorded for this clone. The V gene is TRBV4-1, the J gene TRBJ2-3, with 7 bases matching TRBD2. The CDR3 has 15 amino acids. Germline values: CDR1 MGHRA, CDR2 YSYEKL. V was clipped by 3 bases and J by 2 bases; unmatched bases: 5. CDR3 in DNA: TGCGCCAGCAGCCACAAACGGGGGGACACAGATACGCAGTATTTT. Amino acid sequence: CASSHKRGDTDTQYF.

The chain has TRBV6-5 and TRBJ1-5; D might be TRBD1 (6 bases). Germline CDR1 reads MNHEY; CDR2 reads SVGAGI. V lost 6 bases and J 7 bases, leaving 16 bases between the germline ends. This CDR3 spans 14 amino acids. The CDR3 region has the DNA TGTGCCAGCAGACAAACAGGGAAAGGACAGCCCCAGCATTTT. It yields the protein CASRQTGKGQPQHF.

The chain has TRBV25-1 and TRBJ1-4; the D gene is possibly TRBD1 (5 bases). The germline V and J ends were trimmed by 2 bases and 8 bases, with 18 bases remaining between them. This CDR3 spans 16 amino acids. The germline CDR1 and CDR2 sequences are MGHDK and SYGVNS. The CDR3 DNA follows: TGTGCCAGCAGTGAAGGGGACTCCTCCGGGGGGGAAAAACTGTTTTTT. This sequence encodes CASSEGDSSGGEKLFF.

This chain joins TRBV4-1 and TRBJ1-1; D possibly corresponds to TRBD1 (6 bases). This CDR3 has 14 residues. V dropped 4 bases and J dropped 4 bases, with 13 bases sitting between them. The germline gives CDR1 MGHRA, CDR2 YSYEKL. The CDR3 spells CASSRTGKSTEAFF. The CDR3 nucleotides read TGCGCCAGCAGCCGAACAGGGAAAAGCACTGAAGCTTTCTTT.

This clone was counted a few times. Other DNA sequences in the sample encode the same CDR3. The gene calls are TRBV5-1 and TRBJ2-1; D is possibly TRBD1 (6 bases). This CDR3 region has 15 residues. Germline assignment: CDR1 SGHRS and CDR2 YFSETQ. Trimming cost V 0 bases and J 2 bases, with 9 bases left between them. CDR3 amino acids: CASSLARGAYNEQFF. CDR3 nucleotide sequence: TGCGCCAGCAGCTTGGCCAGGGGCGCCTACAATGAGCAGTTCTTC.

This chain joins TRBV5-1 and TRBJ2-2; possibly TRBD1 for D (6 bases). The CDR3 length is 15 residues. CDR1 and CDR2 (germline): SGHRS, YFSETQ. V lost 1 base and J 4 bases, leaving 11 bases between the germline ends. CDR3 bases: TGCGCCAGCAGCTTGAGGGGACAAAGCACCGGGGAGCTGTTTTTT. It codes for CASSLRGQSTGELFF.

The V gene is TRBV19, the J gene TRBJ1-2; D is unclear. V lost 1 base, J lost 5 bases, and 11 bases lay in between. Germline V gene data show CDR1 as LNHDA and CDR2 as SQIVND (reference sequence). This CDR3 region has 14 residues. CDR3 loop: CASSIAEGLYGYTF. The CDR3 coding sequence is TGTGCCAGTAGTATAGCGGAGGGCCTGTATGGCTACACCTTC.

The chain's CDR3 is CSARTGRGEAFF. The CDR3 DNA reads as TGCAGCGCCAGGACAGGGCGGGGTGAAGCTTTCTTT. This rearrangement joins TRBV29-1 to TRBJ1-1, with TRBD1 matching 8 bases. The CDR3 covers 12 residues. Looked up from germline, CDR1 is SQVTM and CDR2 is ANQGSEA. V shed 7 bases, J shed 7 bases, and the junction held 8 bases outside the gene matches.

The V gene is TRBV6-5, the J gene TRBJ2-5; 8 bases agree with TRBD2. The CDR3 runs to 13 residues. V was pared by 8 bases and J by 1 base, with 3 bases of the junction left unmatched. Per germline, CDR1 MNHEY and CDR2 SVGAGI. As DNA, the CDR3 is TGTGCCAGCCAGCGGGGGCTCCAAGAGACCCAGTACTTC. It yields the protein CASQRGLQETQYF.

The chain joins TRBV4-1 to TRBJ2-5; D possibly corresponds to TRBD2 (5 bases). The germline CDR1 and CDR2 sequences are MGHRA and YSYEKL. The V gene lost 0 bases and the J gene lost 2 bases, with 7 bases spanning the gap. This CDR3 spans 14 amino acids. The CDR3 loop reads CASSQDGVQETQYF. The DNA of the CDR3 is TGCGCCAGCAGCCAAGACGGGGTGCAAGAGACCCAGTACTTC.

V and J are TRBV15 and TRBJ1-2; D ambiguous. V was trimmed by 7 bases and J by 4 bases, leaving 13 bases between them. CDR1 and CDR2 from the germline V gene are LNHNV and YYDKDF (reference sequence). The CDR3 runs to 13 residues. The CDR3: CATKVSGGYGYTF. As DNA, the CDR3 is TGTGCCACCAAGGTTTCGGGTGGCTATGGCTACACCTTC.

This chain connects TRBV15 to TRBJ2-7, with no clear D. This CDR3 comprises 13 residues. Germline V gene data show CDR1 as LNHNV and CDR2 as YYDKDF (reference sequence). Trimming took off 3 bases at V and 1 base at J, with 7 bases between the two ends. The CDR3 DNA reads TGTGCCACCAGCAGGGAAGTGTCCTACGAGCAGTACTTC. Its protein product is CATSREVSYEQYF.

J is TRBJ1-5 and V is TRBV27; 7 bases align to TRBD1. J gave up 10 bases and V 6 bases, and 12 bases lay outside the gene matches. Per germline, CDR1 MNHEY and CDR2 SMNVEV (reference sequence). This CDR3 region has 14 residues. The CDR3 loop is CASRERQGKEPQHF. The CDR3 nucleotides read TGTGCCAGCAGAGAGAGACAGGGAAAGGAACCCCAGCATTTT.